This T cell receptor beta chain was documented in a study of cytomegalovirus exposure and HLA in healthy donors. Study details: Tens of millions of unique TCR sequences came from HLA-typed donors in an early release.

Study results and caveats: There were under 200 TCR beta chains listed as cytomegalovirus-associated.

To note about this clone: The antigen remains undetermined.

In the PCR, 60 Vbeta and 13 Jbeta primers were used. Data came from immunoSEQ multiplex PCR; TCRdb stores just in-frame clones and leaves some out. The sample includes nearly 110,000 clones, about 81% of them seen just once. This CDR3 has 12 amino acids. The germline V gene has CDR1 SGDLS and CDR2 YYNGEE. Trimming cost V 4 bases and J 11 bases, with 13 bases left between them. The J gene is TRBJ2-1, the V gene TRBV9; possible D gene TRBD2, 6 bases. The sequence came from a man aged 30 to 39 in good health and CMV-seropositive. The material sequenced was PBMCs. CDR3 nucleotide sequence: TGTGCCAGCAGCTTGCGGGGTAATCAGCAGTTCTTC. Translation gives CASSLRGNQQFF. The full variable domain, rest sourced from reference TRBV9 and TRBJ2-1, is DSGVTQTPKHLITATGQRVTLRCSPRSGDLSVYWYQQSLDQGLQFLIQYYNGEERAKGNILERFSAQQFPDLHSELNLSSLELGDSALYFCASSLRGNQQFFGPGTRLTVL.